The 25 T cell receptor beta chains given below trace back to one sample, sequenced in a study of cytomegalovirus exposure and HLA in healthy donors. Vbeta (60) and Jbeta (13) primers were used in the PCR. Clones were read by immunoSEQ multiplex PCR, and TCRdb kept only the in-frame ones, dropping some. The sample holds around 110,000 clones, roughly 76% seen once. Sequencing input: PBMCs. The receptors were gathered from a woman between 45 and 60 years old in good health and CMV-seropositive.

This clone came up a few times. The chain is built from TRBV5-1 and TRBJ1-3; no clear D. CDR1 is SGHRS, CDR2 YFSETQ, per germline. V was shortened by 7 bases and J by 0 bases, with 11 bases between the two germline ends. This CDR3 is 14 amino acids long. The CDR3 region has the DNA TGCGCCAGCGCCGCCACCAGCTCTGGAAACACCATATATTTT. Its protein product is CASAATSSGNTIYF. The full variable domain, rest sourced from reference TRBV5-1 and TRBJ1-3, is KAGVTQTPRYLIKTRGQQVTLSCSPISGHRSVSWYQQTPGQGLQFLFEYFSETQRNKGNFPGRFSGRQFSNSRSEMNVSTLELGDSALYLCASAATSSGNTIYFGEGSWLTVV.

The chain carries TRBV28 and TRBJ1-1, with D unresolved. CDR3 length equals 14 residues. Between the trimmed V and J ends, which lost 6 bases and 0 bases, there was a span of 11 bases. Germline CDR1 MDHEN, CDR2 SYDVKM. This CDR3 is CASSPISMNTEAFF. In DNA, the CDR3 is TGTGCCAGCAGCCCGATTTCTATGAACACTGAAGCTTTCTTT. Looking up the rest from reference TRBV28 and TRBJ1-1 gives the full variable domain: DVKVTQSSRYLVKRTGEKVFLECVQDMDHENMFWYRQDPGLGLRLIYFSYDVKMKEKGDIPEGYSVSREKKERFSLILESASTNQTSMYLCASSPISMNTEAFFGQGTRLTVV.

This CDR3 is CASSLAFYEQYF. DNA of the CDR3: TGTGCCAGCAGCTTGGCCTTTTACGAGCAGTACTTC. The chain combines TRBV11-2 with TRBJ2-7, with D hard to call. Per the germline V gene, CDR1 is SGHAT and CDR2 is FQNNGV. The CDR3 is 12 amino acids. Trimming left V 3 bases short and J 4 bases short, with 7 bases between.

The chain is built from TRBV11-2 and TRBJ1-1; 8 positions match TRBD1. Trimming at V came to 2 bases and at J to 3 bases, leaving 5 bases not matched to a gene. Per the germline V gene, CDR1 is SGHAT and CDR2 is FQNNGV. The CDR3 loop spans 15 amino acids. Here the CDR3 DNA reads TGTGCCAGCAGCTTAAACAGGGGGTTGGACACTGAAGCTTTCTTT. This encodes CASSLNRGLDTEAFF.

The V and J genes are TRBV27 and TRBJ2-3; D perhaps matches TRBD2 (6 bases). Trimming took off 7 bases at V and 6 bases at J, with 8 bases between the two ends. The CDR3 runs to 11 residues. CDR1 and CDR2 (germline): MNHEY, SMNVEV (reference sequence). The CDR3 bases are TGTGCCAGCATCCGGGGGGATACGCAGTATTTT. It specifies CASIRGDTQYF.

This clone appeared once. V usage is TRBV7-9 and J usage is TRBJ1-2; a weak D match, TRBD1 (6 bases). V was pared by 7 bases and J by 3 bases, with 15 bases between. The V gene's germline CDR1 is SEHNR and CDR2 FQNEAQ (reference sequence). The CDR3 covers 14 residues. The CDR3 sequence: CASTPTGGDYGYTF. The CDR3 coding sequence is TGTGCCAGCACCCCTACGGGGGGCGACTATGGCTACACCTTC.

V and J are TRBV11-2 and TRBJ2-5; D not resolved. This CDR3 is 15 amino acids long. Between the trimmed V and J ends, which lost 2 bases and 2 bases, there was a span of 12 bases. Germline values: CDR1 SGHAT, CDR2 FQNNGV. The CDR3 loop is CASSLSPSGQETQYF. DNA for the CDR3: TGTGCCAGCAGCTTAAGTCCCTCGGGTCAAGAGACCCAGTACTTC.

The chain has TRBV7-6 and TRBJ1-1, with TRBD1 matching 8 bases. CDR1 SGHVS and CDR2 FNYEAQ come from the germline V gene. CDR3 length equals 13 residues. The V and J ends lost 5 bases and 4 bases, in that order; junction bases with no gene match: 3. The DNA of the CDR3 is TGTGCCAGCAGCAAAACAGGGGGCACTGAAGCTTTCTTT. This encodes CASSKTGGTEAFF.

DNA for the CDR3: TGTGCCAGTAGTATAGGACTTAACTCCTACAATGAGCAGTTCTTC. Translated: CASSIGLNSYNEQFF. The chain employs TRBV19 and TRBJ2-1; D unclear. Germline CDR1 reads LNHDA; CDR2 reads SQIVND (reference sequence). V lost 1 base, J lost 0 bases, and 7 bases lay in between. The CDR3 loop spans 15 amino acids.

The chain is built from TRBV7-9 and TRBJ1-1, with a possible D match to TRBD1 (6 bases). The CDR3 is made up of 17 amino acids. Germline loops: CDR1 SEHNR, CDR2 FQNEAQ (reference sequence). V was clipped by 1 base and J by 5 bases, with 20 bases between them. The CDR3 sequence is CASSLEGGTVGLTEAFF. The CDR3 nucleotides read TGTGCCAGCAGCTTAGAGGGGGGGACGGTAGGGCTAACTGAAGCTTTCTTT.

This chain joins TRBV7-2 and TRBJ2-1; D might be TRBD1 (5 bases). Germline values: CDR1 SGHTA, CDR2 FQGNSA. The V end lost 2 bases, the J end lost 5 bases, and 7 bases lay between the germline ends. The CDR3 loop spans 13 amino acids. This CDR3 is CASSLLGDNEQFF. CDR3 coding DNA: TGTGCCAGCAGCTTACTAGGGGACAATGAGCAGTTCTTC.

This clone was recorded only once. V and J are TRBV19 and TRBJ2-7; D may be TRBD1 (5 bases). Trimming shortened V by 7 bases and J by 6 bases, and 10 bases separated the two germline ends. Germline assignment: CDR1 LNHDA and CDR2 SQIVND (reference sequence). The CDR3 spans 11 residues. CDR3 sequence (DNA): TGTGCCAGTAAGGGGATGAGCGAGCAGTACTTC. Translating it yields CASKGMSEQYF. The whole variable domain, remainder taken from reference TRBV19 and TRBJ2-7, is DGGITQSPKYLFRKEGQNVTLSCEQNLNHDAMYWYRQDPGQGLRLIYYSQIVNDFQKGDIAEGYSVSREKKESFPLTVTSAQKNPTAFYLCASKGMSEQYFGPGTRLTVT.

The J gene is TRBJ1-6, the V gene TRBV5-1, with TRBD1 identical over 9 bases. The germline gives CDR1 SGHRS, CDR2 YFSETQ. J lost 7 bases, V lost 3 bases, and 5 bases had no gene match. This CDR3 spans 15 amino acids. The CDR3 sequence: CASSSLGQGNSPLHF. CDR3 coding DNA: TGCGCCAGCAGCTCGCTTGGACAGGGGAATTCACCCCTCCACTTT.

The rearrangement uses TRBV19 and TRBJ2-5; D gene uncertain. The CDR3 sequence is 13 residues long. Per germline, CDR1 LNHDA and CDR2 SQIVND (reference sequence). V dropped 3 bases and J dropped 2 bases, with 7 bases sitting between them. The CDR3 sequence: CASSIGRQETQYF. The CDR3 nucleotides read TGTGCCAGTAGTATCGGCAGGCAAGAGACCCAGTACTTC.

This chain uses TRBV9 with TRBJ2-2, with D perhaps TRBD1 (6 bases). V was shortened by 6 bases and J by 5 bases, with 20 bases between the two germline ends. Per the germline V gene, CDR1 is SGDLS and CDR2 is YYNGEE. This CDR3 has 16 residues. As DNA, the CDR3 is TGTGCCAGCAACCCCCACCGGGACACCCCTACCGGGGAGCTGTTTTTT. Its translation is CASNPHRDTPTGELFF. The full variable domain, completed using reference TRBV9 and TRBJ2-2, is DSGVTQTPKHLITATGQRVTLRCSPRSGDLSVYWYQQSLDQGLQFLIQYYNGEERAKGNILERFSAQQFPDLHSELNLSSLELGDSALYFCASNPHRDTPTGELFFGEGSRLTVL.

CDR3 sequence reads: CASSFGVDEQFF. The CDR3, as DNA: TGTGCCAGCAGCTTCGGGGTTGATGAGCAGTTCTTC. The J gene is TRBJ2-1, the V gene TRBV9; perhaps TRBD2 as D (5 bases). Trimming stripped 4 bases from V and 8 bases from J, with 10 bases between. This CDR3 contains 12 residues. The germline gives CDR1 SGDLS, CDR2 YYNGEE. The entire variable domain, with the rest obtained from reference TRBV9 and TRBJ2-1, is as follows: DSGVTQTPKHLITATGQRVTLRCSPRSGDLSVYWYQQSLDQGLQFLIQYYNGEERAKGNILERFSAQQFPDLHSELNLSSLELGDSALYFCASSFGVDEQFFGPGTRLTVL.

V and J are TRBV18 and TRBJ1-2; D is possibly TRBD1 (6 bases). In germline, CDR1 is KGHSH, CDR2 LQKENI. CDR3 length: 16 residues. The V gene lost 1 base and the J gene lost 0 bases, with 12 bases spanning the gap. Here the CDR3 reads CASSPQTGEANYGYTF. The CDR3 region has the DNA TGTGCCAGCTCACCACAGACAGGCGAAGCTAACTATGGCTACACCTTC.

This chain connects TRBV13 to TRBJ1-5, with D possibly matching TRBD1 (5 bases). V was clipped by 2 bases and J by 7 bases, with 18 bases between them. The germline gives CDR1 PRHDT, CDR2 FYEKMQ (reference sequence). The CDR3 has 16 residues. CDR3: CASSLSGGRGSQPQHF. In nucleotides, the CDR3 is TGTGCCAGCAGCTTATCCGGGGGTCGGGGTAGCCAGCCCCAGCATTTT.

This clone was found a few times. CDR3 nucleotides: TGTGCCAGCACCCGGACAGGGGAACAGCCCCAGCATTTT. Protein product: CASTRTGEQPQHF. The chain couples TRBV5-6 to TRBJ1-5, with TRBD1 matching over 9 bases. This CDR3 contains 13 residues. CDR1 SGHDT and CDR2 YYEEEE come from the germline V gene. The V segment lost 6 bases and the J segment 7 bases; nucleotides outside the gene matches: 5.

This chain connects TRBV28 to TRBJ1-2, with no clear D. The germline gives CDR1 MDHEN, CDR2 SYDVKM. Trimming removed 2 bases at V and 7 bases at J, with 14 bases between. The CDR3 has 14 residues. The CDR3 loop is CASSLLLVSGGYTF. CDR3 DNA sequence: TGTGCCAGCAGTTTACTTTTGGTATCCGGTGGCTACACCTTC.

This clone was picked up a small number of times. The J gene is TRBJ1-2, the V gene TRBV7-9; the D is unclear. V lost 1 base and J 2 bases, leaving 8 bases between the germline ends. Germline CDR1 and CDR2: SEHNR and FQNEAQ (reference sequence). This CDR3 is 14 amino acids long. The CDR3 region is CASSLGSVNYGYTF. CDR3 nucleotide sequence: TGTGCCAGCAGCTTAGGTTCGGTAAACTATGGCTACACCTTC.

The rearrangement links TRBV28 to TRBJ2-2; tentatively, D is TRBD1 (6 bases). Trimming took 2 bases from V and 7 from J, leaving 8 bases between them. This CDR3 contains 13 residues. Per germline, CDR1 MDHEN and CDR2 SYDVKM. The CDR3 DNA is TGTGCCAGCAGTTTACAGGGGCTCGGGGAGCTGTTTTTT. This sequence encodes CASSLQGLGELFF.

The rearrangement uses TRBV9 and TRBJ2-1, with D possibly matching TRBD1 (6 bases). From germline, CDR1 is SGDLS and CDR2 YYNGEE. V was pared by 0 bases and J by 2 bases, with 9 bases between. CDR3 size: 15 residues. CDR3 in DNA: TGTGCCAGCAGCGTAGTAGGGGGTACCTACAATGAGCAGTTCTTC. This codes for CASSVVGGTYNEQFF.

The chain carries TRBV7-8 and TRBJ1-1; TRBD1 might be the D (6 bases). This CDR3 comprises 16 residues. V lost 5 bases and J lost 5, with 21 bases in between. Germline loops: CDR1 SGHVS, CDR2 FQNEAQ. CDR3 loop: CASSPRRLGQYTEAFF. CDR3 coding DNA: TGTGCCAGCAGCCCCCGTCGGCTCGGACAGTATACTGAAGCTTTCTTT. Using reference TRBV7-8 and TRBJ1-1 for the parts outside the CDR3, the full variable domain is GAGVSQSPRYKVAKRGQDVALRCDPISGHVSLFWYQQALGQGPEFLTYFQNEAQLDKSGLPSDRFFAERPEGSVSTLKIQRTQQEDSAVYLCASSPRRLGQYTEAFFGQGTRLTVV.

The rearrangement links TRBV18 to TRBJ2-3, with 10 bases lining up with TRBD1. This CDR3 has 14 residues. Looked up from germline, CDR1 is KGHSH and CDR2 is LQKENI. V was clipped by 3 bases and J by 5 bases; unmatched bases: 2. CDR3 in amino acids: CASSPTGGEDTQYF. In DNA, the CDR3 is TGTGCCAGCTCACCGACAGGGGGCGAAGATACGCAGTATTTT.